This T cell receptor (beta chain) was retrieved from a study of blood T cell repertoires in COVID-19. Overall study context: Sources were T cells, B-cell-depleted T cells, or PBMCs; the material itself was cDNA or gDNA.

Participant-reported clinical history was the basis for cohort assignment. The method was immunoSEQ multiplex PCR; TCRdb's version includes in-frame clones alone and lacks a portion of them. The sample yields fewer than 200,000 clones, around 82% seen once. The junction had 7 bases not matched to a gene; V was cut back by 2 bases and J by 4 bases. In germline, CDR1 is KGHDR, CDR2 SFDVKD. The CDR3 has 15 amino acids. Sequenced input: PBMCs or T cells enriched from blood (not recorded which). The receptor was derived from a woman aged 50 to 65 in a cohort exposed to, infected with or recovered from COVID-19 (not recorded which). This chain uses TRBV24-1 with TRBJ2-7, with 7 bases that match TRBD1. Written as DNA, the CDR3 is TGTGCCACCAGTGATTCTGACAGGGCCCTTTACGAGCAGTACTTC. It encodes CATSDSDRALYEQYF.